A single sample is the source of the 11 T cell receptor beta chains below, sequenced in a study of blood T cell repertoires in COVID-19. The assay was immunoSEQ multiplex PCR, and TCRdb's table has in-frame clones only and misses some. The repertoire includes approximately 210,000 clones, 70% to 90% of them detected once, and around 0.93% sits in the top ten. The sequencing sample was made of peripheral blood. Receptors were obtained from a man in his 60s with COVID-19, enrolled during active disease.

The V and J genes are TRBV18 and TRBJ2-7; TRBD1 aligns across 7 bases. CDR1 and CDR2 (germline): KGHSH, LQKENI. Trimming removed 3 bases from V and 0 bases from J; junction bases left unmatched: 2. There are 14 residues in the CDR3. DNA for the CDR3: TGTGCCAGCTCACCGACAGGGAGCTCCTACGAGCAGTACTTC. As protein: CASSPTGSSYEQYF.

CDR3 protein: CASMASRAPYNEQFF. CDR3 sequence (DNA): TGTGCCAGCATGGCCTCGCGGGCCCCCTACAATGAGCAGTTCTTC. This chain joins TRBV7-7 and TRBJ2-1; TRBD2 might be the D (5 bases). The CDR3 is 15 residues long. From germline, CDR1 is SSHAT and CDR2 FNYEAQ (reference sequence). Trimming pared 7 bases from V and 2 bases from J, leaving 15 bases between.

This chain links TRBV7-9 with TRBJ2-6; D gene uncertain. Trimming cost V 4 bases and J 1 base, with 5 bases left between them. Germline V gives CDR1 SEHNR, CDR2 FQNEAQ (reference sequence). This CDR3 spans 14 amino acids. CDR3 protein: CASSWSSGANVLTF. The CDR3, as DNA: TGTGCCAGCAGCTGGAGTTCTGGGGCCAACGTCCTGACTTTC.

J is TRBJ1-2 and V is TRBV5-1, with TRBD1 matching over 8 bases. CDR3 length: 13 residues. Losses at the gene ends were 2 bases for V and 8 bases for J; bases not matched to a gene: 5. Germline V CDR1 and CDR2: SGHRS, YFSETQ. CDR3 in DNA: TGCGCCAGCAGCTTCGACAGGGGTGGGGGCTACACCTTC. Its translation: CASSFDRGGGYTF.

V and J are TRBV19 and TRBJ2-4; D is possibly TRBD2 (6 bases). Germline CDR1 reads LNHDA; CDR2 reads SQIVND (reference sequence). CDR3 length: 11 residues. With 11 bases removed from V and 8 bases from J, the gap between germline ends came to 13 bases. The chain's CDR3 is CAVRGLDIQYF. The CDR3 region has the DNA TGTGCCGTCCGGGGGTTGGACATTCAGTACTTC.

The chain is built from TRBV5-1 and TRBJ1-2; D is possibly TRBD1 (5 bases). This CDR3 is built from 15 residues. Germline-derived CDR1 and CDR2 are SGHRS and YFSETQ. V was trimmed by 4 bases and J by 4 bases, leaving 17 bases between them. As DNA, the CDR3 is TGCGCCAGCAGCCTCACTGTTGGGGGGAGCTATGGCTACACCTTC. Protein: CASSLTVGGSYGYTF.

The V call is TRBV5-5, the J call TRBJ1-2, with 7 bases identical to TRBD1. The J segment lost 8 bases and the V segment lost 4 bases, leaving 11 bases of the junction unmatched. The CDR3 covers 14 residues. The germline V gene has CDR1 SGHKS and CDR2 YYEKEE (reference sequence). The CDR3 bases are TGTGCCAGCAGCCCACCGGAGGGGGCAAGGGGCTACACCTTC. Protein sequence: CASSPPEGARGYTF. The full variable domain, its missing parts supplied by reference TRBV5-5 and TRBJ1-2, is DAGVTQSPTHLIKTRGQQVTLRCSPISGHKSVSWYQQVLGQGPQFIFQYYEKEERGRGNFPDRFSARQFPNYSSELNVNALLLGDSALYLCASSPPEGARGYTFGSGTRLTVV.

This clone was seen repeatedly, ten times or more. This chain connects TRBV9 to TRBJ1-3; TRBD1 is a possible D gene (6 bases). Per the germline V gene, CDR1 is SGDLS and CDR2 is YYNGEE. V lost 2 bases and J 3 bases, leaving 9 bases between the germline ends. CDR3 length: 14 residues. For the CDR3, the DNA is TGTGCCAGCAGCGTTGGGACATATGGAAACACCATATATTTT. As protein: CASSVGTYGNTIYF.

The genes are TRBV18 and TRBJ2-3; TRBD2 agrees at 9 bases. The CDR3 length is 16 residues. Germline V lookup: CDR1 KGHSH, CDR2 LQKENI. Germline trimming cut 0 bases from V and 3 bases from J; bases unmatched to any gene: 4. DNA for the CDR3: TGTGCCAGCTCACCACCCAAAGCGGGAGGAACAGATACGCAGTATTTT. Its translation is CASSPPKAGGTDTQYF.

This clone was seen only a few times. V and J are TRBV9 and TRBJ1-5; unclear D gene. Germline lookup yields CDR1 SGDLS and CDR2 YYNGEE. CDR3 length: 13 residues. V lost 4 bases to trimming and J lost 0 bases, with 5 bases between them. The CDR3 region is CASSLNSNQPQHF. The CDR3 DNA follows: TGTGCCAGCAGCTTAAATAGCAATCAGCCCCAGCATTTT.

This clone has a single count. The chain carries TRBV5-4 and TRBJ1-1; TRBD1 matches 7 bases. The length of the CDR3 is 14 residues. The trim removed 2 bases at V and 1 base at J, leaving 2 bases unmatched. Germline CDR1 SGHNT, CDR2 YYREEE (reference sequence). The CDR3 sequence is CASSLGTENTEAFF. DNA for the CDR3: TGTGCCAGCAGCTTAGGGACAGAGAACACTGAAGCTTTCTTT.